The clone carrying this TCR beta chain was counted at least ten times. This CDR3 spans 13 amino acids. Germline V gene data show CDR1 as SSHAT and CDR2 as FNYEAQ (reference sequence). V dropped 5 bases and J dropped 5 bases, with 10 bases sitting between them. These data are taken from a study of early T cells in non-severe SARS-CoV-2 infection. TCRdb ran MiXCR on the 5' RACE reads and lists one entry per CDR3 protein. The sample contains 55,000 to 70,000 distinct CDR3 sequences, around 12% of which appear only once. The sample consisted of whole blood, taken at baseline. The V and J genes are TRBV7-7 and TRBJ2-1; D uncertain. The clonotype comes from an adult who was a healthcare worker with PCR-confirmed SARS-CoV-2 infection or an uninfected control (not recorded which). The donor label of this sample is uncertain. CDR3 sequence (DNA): TGTGCCAGCAGCCCGACGTCGAACAATGAGCAGTTCTTC. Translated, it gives CASSPTSNNEQFF.